The rows below give T cell receptor beta chains drawn from one sample of a study of OX40 agonist ivuxolimab in advanced cancers. Method: immunoSEQ multiplex PCR; TCRdb's copy keeps in-frame clones and lacks some. The sample yields tens of thousands of clones, around 89% seen once. The input for sequencing was CD4+ or CD8+ T cells sorted from blood, taken in a trial of the OX40 agonist ivuxolimab. These receptors all stem from an adult with an advanced solid tumor such as melanoma, head and neck, liver or kidney cancer. CDR3s include the opening cysteine and the closing phenylalanine or tryptophan. The D gene is left open where the match is weak. Some rows have no size entry. The others give once, few or many, or a class for an expanded clone.

clone size	D gene	J gene	V gene	CDR3 protein	CDR3 DNA
-	-	TRBJ2-3	TRBV30	CAWSGGRTDTQYF	TGTGCCTGGAGTGGTGGGCGCACAGATACGCAGTATTTT
-	-	TRBJ2-5	TRBV5-1	CASSEQGTGETQYF	TGCGCCAGCAGTGAGCAGGGGACCGGGGAGACCCAGTACTTC
-	TRBD2	TRBJ2-1	TRBV5-1	CASSGNSGRAGEQFF	TGCGCCAGCAGCGGGAATAGCGGGAGGGCCGGTGAGCAGTTCTTC
once	-	TRBJ2-7	TRBV10-2	CASRQGSYEQYF	TGCGCCAGCAGACAGGGATCCTACGAGCAGTACTTC
-	TRBD1	TRBJ2-1	TRBV7-2	CASRLTGVYEQFF	TGTGCCAGCAGACTTACAGGGGTCTATGAGCAGTTCTTC
-	TRBD1	TRBJ2-5	TRBV5-6	CASSFGTGLVGETQYF	TGTGCCAGCAGCTTTGGGACAGGGCTTGTCGGAGAGACCCAGTACTTC
few	TRBD1	TRBJ2-7	TRBV11-2	CASSLAGQGMWEQYF	TGTGCCAGCAGCTTAGCGGGACAGGGAATGTGGGAGCAGTACTTC
-	-	TRBJ1-1	TRBV7-2	CASTLYRDGTEAFF	TGTGCCAGCACCCTTTATAGGGATGGGACTGAAGCTTTCTTT
-	TRBD2	TRBJ2-1	TRBV7-9	CASSLLAVNEQFF	TGTGCCAGCAGCTTACTAGCGGTCAATGAGCAGTTCTTC
-	-	TRBJ2-3	TRBV6-1	CASSPGAGTDTQYF	TGTGCCAGCAGTCCAGGGGCCGGTACAGATACGCAGTATTTT
-	-	TRBJ2-5	TRBV18	CASSPPGQGKKTQYF	TGTGCCAGCTCACCACCTGGCCAGGGAAAGAAGACCCAGTACTTC
once	TRBD1	TRBJ1-1	TRBV11-2	CASSAVQGANTEAFF	TGTGCCAGCAGCGCGGTACAGGGGGCAAACACTGAAGCTTTCTTT
-	-	TRBJ1-2	TRBV2	CASSGPWGYTF	TGTGCCAGCAGTGGACCGTGGGGCTACACCTTC
-	-	TRBJ2-4	TRBV6-1	CASSESGKNIQYF	TGTGCCAGCAGTGAATCTGGTAAAAACATTCAGTACTTC
-	TRBD1	TRBJ2-1	TRBV19	CASSIDRESNEQFF	TGTGCCAGTAGTATCGACAGGGAGAGCAATGAGCAGTTCTTC
-	TRBD1	TRBJ2-5	TRBV5-1	CASSLVGQGTSGTQYF	TGCGCCAGCAGCCTGGTTGGACAGGGTACTTCGGGGACCCAGTACTTC
-	-	TRBJ1-5	TRBV28	CASSLDNSNQPQHF	TGTGCCAGCAGTCTCGACAATAGCAATCAGCCCCAGCATTTT
-	TRBD1	TRBJ2-7	TRBV25-1	CASSDQGTGKRYEQYF	TGTGCCAGCAGCGACCAGGGGACAGGGAAGCGCTACGAGCAGTACTTC
once	-	TRBJ2-1	TRBV28	CASGIYNEQFF	TGTGCCAGCGGGATTTACAATGAGCAGTTCTTC
once	TRBD2	TRBJ2-5	TRBV7-2	CASSLGFGEGQETQYF	TGTGCCAGCAGCTTAGGATTCGGGGAGGGCCAAGAGACCCAGTACTTC
-	TRBD1	TRBJ2-2	TRBV19	CASFPGQGSPGELFF	TGTGCCAGTTTTCCGGGACAGGGGTCCCCCGGGGAGCTGTTTTTT
once	-	TRBJ1-4	TRBV11-2	CASSLTPGFNEKLFF	TGTGCCAGCAGCTTAACCCCTGGCTTTAATGAAAAACTGTTTTTT
-	-	TRBJ1-6	TRBV30	CACDRGAGSPLHF	TGTGCCTGCGACCGGGGGGCAGGTTCACCCCTCCACTTT
once	TRBD1	TRBJ1-6	TRBV6-6	CASSQDRGLLGSPLHF	TGTGCCAGCAGCCAGGACAGGGGGCTGTTGGGATCACCCCTCCACTTT
-	TRBD1	TRBJ1-1	TRBV4-3	CASSLRGTGGDPAFF	TGCGCCAGCAGCCTTAGGGGGACAGGGGGCGATCCGGCTTTCTTT
-	-	TRBJ2-7	TRBV28	CASSLAPIMGEQYF	TGTGCCAGCAGTTTAGCCCCGATTATGGGCGAGCAGTACTTC
-	-	TRBJ2-5	TRBV19	CASSDPGRGQETQYF	TGTGCCAGTAGTGACCCGGGTAGAGGCCAAGAGACCCAGTACTTC
-	-	TRBJ2-5	TRBV9	CASSEGMETQYF	TGTGCCAGCAGCGAGGGAATGGAGACCCAGTACTTC
-	-	TRBJ1-5	TRBV9	CASSLGAGGNQPQHF	TGTGCCAGCAGCCTAGGCGCGGGGGGCAATCAGCCCCAGCATTTT
-	-	TRBJ2-5	TRBV5-8	CASSLQQETQYF	TGTGCCAGCAGCCTCCAACAGGAGACCCAGTACTTC
-	-	TRBJ2-3	TRBV15	CASKTGNTDTQYF	TGTGCCAGCAAGACAGGTAACACAGATACGCAGTATTTT
-	TRBD2	TRBJ2-3	TRBV2	CASSYLAGPSTDTQYF	TGTGCCAGCAGTTATTTAGCGGGCCCAAGCACAGATACGCAGTATTTT
-	TRBD1	TRBJ1-1	TRBV18	CASSAGTGNTEAFF	TGTGCCAGCTCGGCCGGGACAGGGAACACTGAAGCTTTCTTT
-	-	TRBJ2-7	TRBV5-1	CASSLGGHEQYF	TGCGCCAGCAGCTTGGGGGGGCACGAGCAGTACTTC
few	-	TRBJ2-2	TRBV15	CATSEGNTGELFF	TGTGCCACCAGCGAAGGGAACACCGGGGAGCTGTTTTTT
-	TRBD1	TRBJ1-1	TRBV29-1	CSVDQGAITEAFF	TGCAGCGTTGATCAGGGGGCCATCACTGAAGCTTTCTTT
-	TRBD1	TRBJ1-6	TRBV6-5	CASRTGTANSPLHF	TGTGCCAGCAGAACCGGGACAGCAAATTCACCCCTCCACTTT
-	-	TRBJ2-5	TRBV5-1	CASSLTTYTTLETQYF	TGCGCCAGCAGCTTGACAACTTACACCACACTAGAGACCCAGTACTTC
-	TRBD1	TRBJ2-1	TRBV4-1	CASSQPGQGVIDEQFF	TGCGCCAGCAGCCAACCGGGACAGGGGGTCATTGATGAGCAGTTCTTC
few	-	TRBJ1-5	TRBV21-1	CASSKKGGEAGTVSNQPQHF	TGTGCCAGCAGCAAAAAGGGGGGTGAGGCGGGGACGGTAAGCAATCAGCCCCAGCATTTT